Below, 10 T cell receptor beta chains from the same sample are listed, as sequenced in a study of blood T cell repertoires in COVID-19. Here immunoSEQ multiplex PCR was the method, and the copy in TCRdb shows in-frame clones only, minus some. The sample comprises 200,000 to 300,000 clones, roughly 81% of which are singletons, and around 7.2% rests with the top ten. The specimen was peripheral blood. The receptor set was obtained from a woman aged 80 or over with COVID-19, enrolled during active disease.

The genes are TRBV18 and TRBJ1-1, with a possible D match to TRBD1 (5 bases). CDR1 and CDR2 from the germline V gene are KGHSH and LQKENI. Trimming cost V 4 bases and J 5 bases, with 11 bases left between them. This CDR3 has 13 residues. In DNA, the CDR3 is TGTGCCAGCTCACAAGGGGTGGAGACTGAAGCTTTCTTT. It specifies CASSQGVETEAFF.

This chain links TRBV5-1 with TRBJ2-2; the match to TRBD1 covers 8 bases. CDR1 and CDR2 (germline): SGHRS, YFSETQ. J lost 4 bases, V lost 0 bases, and 8 bases had no gene match. This CDR3 comprises 17 residues. DNA for the CDR3: TGCGCCAGCAGCTTGGCAGGACAGGGTATCACCACCGGGGAGCTGTTTTTT. Translating gives CASSLAGQGITTGELFF.

This chain uses TRBV7-2 with TRBJ2-2; perhaps TRBD1 as D (5 bases). There are 16 residues in the CDR3. Germline CDR1 reads SGHTA; CDR2 reads FQGNSA. V was pared by 4 bases and J by 0 bases, with 12 bases between. CDR3 in amino acids: CASSYYRNTNTGELFF. In nucleotides, the CDR3 is TGTGCCAGCAGCTACTACAGGAATACGAACACCGGGGAGCTGTTTTTT.

In DNA, the CDR3 is TGTGCTAGTGGTACGGGGTTAAGTTATGGCTACACCTTC. Its protein is CASGTGLSYGYTF. The rearrangement joins TRBV12-5 to TRBJ1-2; D is undetermined. The germline V and J ends were trimmed by 5 bases and 5 bases, with 12 bases remaining between them. This CDR3 is 13 amino acids long. The germline gives CDR1 LGHNT, CDR2 FRNRAP.

The genes are TRBV2 and TRBJ2-1, with TRBD1 matching 10 bases. From germline, CDR1 is SNHLY and CDR2 FYNNEI. V trimming: 6 bases; J trimming: 8 bases; junction bases outside the gene matches: 4. The CDR3 runs 13 residues. The CDR3 loop is CASRQTGGHEQFF. CDR3 DNA sequence: TGTGCCAGCAGGCAGACAGGGGGCCATGAGCAGTTCTTC.

This chain uses TRBV28 with TRBJ1-2, with D possibly TRBD1 on 5 matching bases. Trimming removed 5 bases at V and 0 bases at J, with 7 bases between. Germline CDR1 is MDHEN and CDR2 is SYDVKM. This CDR3 comprises 13 residues. CDR3 in amino acids: CASSDRANYGYTF. The CDR3 DNA is TGTGCCAGCAGTGACAGAGCTAACTATGGCTACACCTTC.

This chain uses TRBV24-1 with TRBJ2-1, with a possible D match to TRBD2 (6 bases). Germline CDR1 and CDR2: KGHDR and SFDVKD. Trimming stripped 4 bases from V and 6 bases from J, with 12 bases between. The CDR3 runs to 14 residues. CDR3 region: CATSEPRGSNEQFF. The CDR3 DNA reads as TGTGCCACCAGTGAGCCGCGGGGAAGCAATGAGCAGTTCTTC.

This clone was counted a few times. This rearrangement joins TRBV6-5 to TRBJ1-2; maybe TRBD1 (6 bases). The germline V gene encodes CDR1 MNHEY and CDR2 SVGAGI. This CDR3 region has 14 residues. V dropped 0 bases and J dropped 6 bases, with 11 bases sitting between them. CDR3 coding DNA: TGTGCCAGCAGTTACTCGGGGGGGCTTGATGGCTACACCTTC. Its protein product is CASSYSGGLDGYTF.

The rearrangement uses TRBV29-1 and TRBJ2-3, with 12 bases aligning to TRBD2. The length of the CDR3 is 18 residues. Unmatched junction bases numbered 12, after V lost 5 bases and J lost 0 bases. The V gene's germline CDR1 is SQVTM and CDR2 ANQGSEA. CDR3 residues: CSVKGGTSGRVSTDTQYF. CDR3 sequence (DNA): TGCAGCGTTAAAGGGGGGACTAGCGGGCGGGTTAGCACAGATACGCAGTATTTT.

The V gene is TRBV7-2, the J gene TRBJ2-3; 10 nucleotides align to TRBD2. The germline CDR1 and CDR2 sequences are SGHTA and FQGNSA. CDR3 size: 16 residues. Germline trimming cut 5 bases from V and 2 bases from J; bases unmatched to any gene: 7. Here the CDR3 reads CASSPRLAGFTDTQYF. As DNA, the CDR3 is TGTGCCAGCAGCCCGAGACTAGCGGGTTTCACAGATACGCAGTATTTT.